A selection of T cell receptor beta chains follows, all from one sample in a study of spatial heterogeneity in lung cancer. TCRdb ran MiXCR on the 5' RACE reads and lists one entry per CDR3 protein. The profile shows tens of thousands of distinct CDR3 sequences, more than 10% of them singletons. The sample in question was PBMCs, obtained at surgery. Every receptor here comes from a male donor with early-stage non-small cell lung cancer. Both conserved end residues are part of each CDR3. The D gene is left open where the match is weak. Rows give clone size only sometimes, using once, few, many, or a class for an expanded clone.

J gene	clone size	D gene	V gene	CDR3 protein	CDR3 DNA
TRBJ2-5	few	TRBD1	TRBV7-9	CASSPRQGFSKETQYF	TGTGCCAGCAGCCCTCGACAGGGTTTTAGTAAAGAGACCCAGTACTTC
TRBJ2-3	few	-	TRBV9	CASSVDYRAEDTQYF	TGTGCCAGCAGCGTAGACTACAGGGCGGAGGATACGCAGTATTTT
TRBJ1-5	-	-	TRBV20-1	CSALRGGGPSNQPQHF	TGCAGTGCTCTACGCGGGGGGGGCCCTAGCAATCAGCCCCAGCATTTT
TRBJ2-1	-	-	TRBV7-3	CASSLTAGENEQFF	TGTGCCAGCAGCTTAACCGCCGGGGAAAATGAGCAGTTCTTC
TRBJ1-6	-	-	TRBV5-1	CASSSERGPDSPLHF	TGCGCCAGCAGCTCAGAGAGGGGTCCCGATTCACCCCTCCACTTT
TRBJ1-2	few	-	TRBV6-1	CASSDGEVIYGYTF	TGTGCCAGCAGTGACGGGGAGGTTATCTATGGCTACACCTTC
TRBJ1-3	-	TRBD1	TRBV7-2	CASTPQGTVGNTIYF	TGTGCCAGCACCCCCCAGGGGACAGTAGGAAACACCATATATTTT
TRBJ1-2	many	-	TRBV28	CASSFPANYGYTF	TGTGCCAGCAGTTTTCCAGCTAACTATGGCTACACCTTC
TRBJ2-7	-	-	TRBV20-1	CSAQPTIENEQYF	TGCAGTGCTCAACCGACTATCGAGAACGAGCAGTACTTC
TRBJ1-1	few	-	TRBV4-1	CASSQSWGGGQSEAFF	TGCGCCAGCAGCCAATCATGGGGGGGTGGACAGAGTGAAGCTTTCTTT
TRBJ2-1	many	-	TRBV6-6	CASSQSGGVNEQFF	TGTGCCAGCAGCCAGTCCGGAGGGGTAAATGAGCAGTTCTTC
TRBJ2-3	few	TRBD2	TRBV20-1	CSATPHGGAAPDTQYF	TGCAGTGCCACGCCCCACGGGGGGGCGGCGCCAGATACGCAGTATTTT
TRBJ1-5	-	TRBD1	TRBV2	CASTLTGAQQPQHF	TGTGCCAGCACCCTGACAGGGGCTCAGCAGCCCCAGCATTTT
TRBJ2-1	few	-	TRBV7-2	CASSLWTADYNEQFF	TGTGCCAGCAGCTTGTGGACCGCCGACTACAATGAGCAGTTCTTC
TRBJ1-2	few	-	TRBV7-9	CASSLSGTTNYGYTF	TGTGCCAGCAGCTTGTCAGGGACTACTAACTATGGCTACACCTTC
TRBJ2-6	-	TRBD2	TRBV20-1	CSARDLGGKGSGANVLTF	TGCAGTGCTAGAGACTTGGGGGGGAAGGGCTCTGGGGCCAACGTCCTGACTTTC
TRBJ2-2	-	TRBD2	TRBV20-1	CSARDGRRDTGELFF	TGCAGTGCTAGAGACGGGAGGAGGGACACCGGGGAGCTGTTTTTT
TRBJ1-6	-	-	TRBV20-1	CSAPDRWAAESYNSPLHF	TGCAGTGCCCCAGACCGGTGGGCGGCCGAATCCTATAATTCACCCCTCCACTTT
TRBJ1-4	-	TRBD1	TRBV27	CASSSTDRGEKLFF	TGTGCCAGCAGTTCGACTGACAGGGGTGAAAAACTGTTTTTT
TRBJ2-3	few	TRBD2	TRBV30	CAWSKGSGRVTDTQYF	TGTGCCTGGAGTAAGGGGAGCGGGAGGGTCACAGATACGCAGTATTTT
TRBJ2-5	many	-	TRBV29-1	CSVGGLEAKQETQYF	TGCAGCGTTGGAGGTCTAGAAGCCAAACAAGAGACCCAGTACTTC
TRBJ1-5	-	-	TRBV7-2	CASSLQQISNQPQHF	TGTGCCAGCAGCTTACAACAGATTAGCAATCAGCCCCAGCATTTT
TRBJ2-7	few	-	TRBV28	CADWDGQNSYEQYF	TGTGCCGACTGGGACGGGCAAAACTCCTACGAGCAGTACTTC
TRBJ2-1	-	-	TRBV19	CASSPKLGGGVNEQFF	TGTGCCAGTAGTCCTAAGTTGGGGGGTGGTGTAAATGAGCAGTTCTTC
TRBJ1-2	-	-	TRBV28	CASSLRPGIDGYTF	TGTGCCAGCAGTTTACGTCCAGGGATAGATGGCTACACCTTC
TRBJ2-3	few	TRBD1	TRBV20-1	CSVAGQGTDTQYF	TGCAGTGTGGCGGGACAGGGAACAGATACGCAGTATTTT
TRBJ2-7	-	-	TRBV6-6	CASSYSSDEQYF	TGTGCCAGCAGTTACTCTAGCGACGAGCAGTACTTC
TRBJ2-2	few	TRBD2	TRBV7-2	CASSLGLAGVSGELFF	TGTGCCAGCAGCCTGGGACTAGCGGGAGTAAGCGGGGAGCTGTTTTTT
TRBJ2-3	few	-	TRBV7-2	CASSLVATTSTDTQYF	TGTGCCAGCAGCTTAGTAGCGACTACTAGCACAGATACGCAGTATTTT
TRBJ2-3	-	TRBD1	TRBV27	CASSPGTGYKHTQYF	TGTGCCAGCAGTCCCGGGACAGGGTATAAACATACGCAGTATTTT
TRBJ1-5	few	-	TRBV7-9	CASSPSQAGNQPQHF	TGTGCCAGCAGCCCCAGTCAGGCGGGCAATCAGCCCCAGCATTTT
TRBJ2-7	few	TRBD1	TRBV4-1	CASSLDRTGALTYEQYF	TGCGCCAGCAGCCTAGACCGGACAGGGGCGCTTACCTACGAGCAGTACTTC
TRBJ2-3	few	-	TRBV7-9	CASSLEGFADTQYF	TGTGCCAGCAGCTTAGAAGGCTTCGCAGATACGCAGTATTTT
TRBJ2-2	-	-	TRBV6-1	CASSESGSGELFF	TGTGCCAGCAGTGAATCGGGCTCCGGGGAGCTGTTTTTT
TRBJ1-1	many	-	TRBV14	CASSQRGREAFF	TGTGCCAGCAGCCAACGGGGAAGGGAAGCTTTCTTT